This T cell receptor (beta chain) was identified in a study of CD4 T cells in relation to SARS-CoV-2 and coronaviruses. On the study more broadly: Convalescent donors were aged 21 to 72, with median approximately 40 years. Study-level points and caveats: About 65% of donors had memory CD4+ clonotypes crossrecognizing SARS-CoV-2 and common cold coronavirus spike. Each donor contributed either pre-pandemic or post-infection samples, not both.

Only in-frame clones appear in the TCRdb table, and some are missing; sequencing was by immunoSEQ multiplex PCR. The sample records approximately 37,000 clones, roughly 88% being singletons. On this clone: Its antigen is currently unknown.

Naive and memory CD4+ T cells came from enriched cryopreserved PBMCs. There are 13 residues in the CDR3. The V end was cut by 6 bases, the J end by 2 bases, with 9 bases between. CDR1 and CDR2 from the germline V gene are MDHEN and SYDVKM. This receptor was obtained from an adult with COVID-19. Sequenced: memory CD4+ T cells from PBMCs. J is TRBJ2-3 and V is TRBV28, with D maybe TRBD2 (5 bases). CDR3 sequence reads: CASSWTFTDTQYF. The CDR3 nucleotides read TGTGCCAGCAGCTGGACTTTCACAGATACGCAGTATTTT.